Included here is one T cell receptor beta chain sequence, with context. This record comes from a study of CD8 T cells in Susac syndrome. A quantity of roughly 0.5 to 1 ug RNA underwent reverse transcription using random hexamers. The method of amplification for TCR beta CDR3 was immunoSEQ multiplex PCR, covering 54 Vbeta and 13 Jbeta. Using its own MiXCR run on the immunoSEQ multiplex PCR reads, TCRdb lists one record per CDR3 protein. The sample has under 85,000 distinct CDR3 sequences, around 93% seen once; the top ten hold roughly 0.45%. Germline CDR1 reads SGHAT; CDR2 reads FQNNGV. V was pared by 5 bases and J by 13 bases, with 9 bases between. The CDR3 has 11 residues. Negative isolation yielded CD4+ and CD8+ T cells, and FACS enriched TEMRA cells.

This TCR came from a human donor with Susac syndrome. The sequencing input was CD8+ T cells from PBMCs. The gene calls are TRBV11-2 and TRBJ2-6; the D gene is possibly TRBD2 (5 bases). The CDR3 nucleotides read TGTGCCAGCAGCCCCCCGGGAGTCCTGACTTTC. It translates to CASSPPGVLTF.